These 22 T cell receptor beta chains originate from one sample sequenced in a study of T-cell reconstitution after alpha-beta-depleted transplantation in children. As it was prepared, the TCRbeta library received unique molecular identifiers. In TCRdb, the PCR reads were re-called with MiXCR into one record per CDR3 protein. The sample carries 140,000 or so distinct CDR3 sequences, about 9% recorded once. Material: PBMCs, mostly from graft donor cells, obtained 180 days after TCRalphabeta/CD19-depleted stem cell transplant. The receptors here all came from a female patient aged 2 to 10 who had a stem cell transplant for congenital amegakaryocytic thrombocytopenia, so the T cells may come from the graft donor.

The CDR3 DNA reads as TGTGCCAGCAGGCCCCCGGGACGGACCACAGATACGCAGTATTTT. Protein product: CASRPPGRTTDTQYF. The chain couples TRBV7-2 to TRBJ2-3; D could derive from TRBD1 or TRBD2 (5 bases each). The V end was cut by 6 bases, the J end by 2 bases, with 15 bases between. The CDR3 sequence is 15 residues long. Germline CDR1 reads SGHTA; CDR2 reads FQGNSA.

This clonotype was observed many times. The gene calls are TRBV20-1 and TRBJ2-3; D might be TRBD2 (6 bases). Trimming took off 5 bases at V and 6 bases at J, with 21 bases between the two ends. The length of the CDR3 is 15 residues. From germline, CDR1 is DFQATT and CDR2 SNEGSKA (reference sequence). The CDR3 sequence: CSARVGTPAGDTQYF. Written as DNA, the CDR3 is TGCAGTGCTCGAGTAGGGACGCCAGCGGGCGATACGCAGTATTTT.

This clonotype was recorded many times. The V gene is TRBV7-2, the J gene TRBJ1-2; no definite D call. The CDR3 totals 14 residues. Germline V gene sequence: CDR1 SGHTA, CDR2 FQGNSA. V was pared by 5 bases and J by 8 bases, with 18 bases between. CDR3 nucleotide sequence: TGTGCCAGCAGCCCCCGTCGGCCCTCGGACGGCTACACCTTC. Residues: CASSPRRPSDGYTF.

This clonotype was recorded many times. The chain combines TRBV20-1 with TRBJ1-1; D may be TRBD1 (5 bases). CDR3 length equals 15 residues. Trimming removed 3 bases from V and 4 bases from J, with 18 bases in between. The V gene's germline CDR1 is DFQATT and CDR2 SNEGSKA (reference sequence). The CDR3 spells CSARVWGTSSTEAFF. The CDR3 region has the DNA TGCAGTGCTAGGGTGTGGGGGACTTCGAGCACTGAAGCTTTCTTT.

This clonotype occurred many times. The V and J genes are TRBV7-9 and TRBJ1-4; tentative D call: TRBD1 (5 bases). This CDR3 is built from 13 residues. V was clipped by 4 bases and J by 7 bases, with 10 bases between them. CDR1 and CDR2 from the germline V gene are SEHNR and FQNEAQ (reference sequence). In DNA, the CDR3 is TGTGCCAGCAGCTCAGGAGGGGTTGAAAAACTGTTTTTT. Encoded protein: CASSSGGVEKLFF.

In its sample, this clonotype was seen many times. The V call is TRBV20-1, the J call TRBJ2-1, with D unresolved. The CDR3 loop spans 16 amino acids. Looked up from germline, CDR1 is DFQATT and CDR2 is SNEGSKA (reference sequence). The germline V and J ends were trimmed by 1 base and 0 bases, with 13 bases remaining between them. CDR3 sequence reads: CSARVVTTSSYNEQFF. The CDR3 bases are TGCAGTGCTAGAGTGGTGACGACGAGCTCCTACAATGAGCAGTTCTTC.

This clonotype was recorded many times. The chain's CDR3 is CASSSSGFSPPYEQYF. DNA for the CDR3: TGTGCCAGCAGCTCCAGCGGGTTCAGCCCCCCCTACGAGCAGTACTTC. V gene TRBV12-3 or TRBV12-4 combines with J gene TRBJ2-7, with D perhaps matching TRBD2 (6 bases). The length of the CDR3 is 16 residues. Trimming removed 6 bases at V and 2 bases at J, with 20 bases between.

Many counts were recorded for this clonotype. One end of the junction is discordant with germline, which a read error may explain. The rearrangement joins TRBV15 to TRBJ2-3, with D perhaps TRBD1 (5 bases). This CDR3 region has 14 residues. Germline CDR1 LNHNV, CDR2 YYDKDF (reference sequence). The CDR3 DNA follows: TGTGCCACCAGCAGACCCAGGGCGGACAACCGTCCAAATTTT. Translated: CATSRPRADNRPNF.

The V gene is TRBV20-1, the J gene TRBJ2-2; 7 bases map to TRBD1. Losses at the gene ends were 5 bases for V and 1 base for J; bases not matched to a gene: 10. Germline V gene sequence: CDR1 DFQATT, CDR2 SNEGSKA (reference sequence). The CDR3 contains 16 residues. This chain's CDR3 is CSAPGTGAMNTGELFF. CDR3 sequence (DNA): TGCAGTGCTCCTGGAACAGGGGCTATGAACACCGGGGAGCTGTTTTTT.

This clonotype was seen repeatedly, ten times or more. The chain combines TRBV11-3 with TRBJ2-1, with D possibly being TRBD2 (6 bases). Germline CDR1 reads SGHNT; CDR2 reads YENEEA. This CDR3 spans 13 amino acids. The ends were cut back, 4 bases at V and 7 bases at J, with 11 bases in the middle. CDR3 DNA: TGTGCCAGCAGCTGGGGCGGGAATAATGAGCAGTTCTTC. Amino acids: CASSWGGNNEQFF. The full variable domain, in which reference TRBV11-3 and TRBJ2-1 provide the parts outside the CDR3, is EAGVVQSPRYKIIEKKQPVAFWCNPISGHNTLYWYLQNLGQGPELLIRYENEEAVDDSQLPKDRFSAERLKGVDSTLKIQPAELGDSAVYLCASSWGGNNEQFFGPGTRLTVL.

The genes are TRBV4-1 and TRBJ1-2, with TRBD1 as a possible D gene (5 bases). This CDR3 contains 16 residues. V lost 2 bases and J lost 12, with 25 bases in between. CDR1 is MGHRA and CDR2 is YSYEKL in the germline V gene. CDR3 loop: CASSQFALRGVRDDTF. As DNA, the CDR3 is TGCGCCAGCAGCCAATTCGCGCTGAGGGGCGTCAGAGACGACACCTTC.

In this sample, this clonotype turned up many times. The rearrangement links TRBV10-3 to TRBJ2-3; unclear D gene. V dropped 2 bases and J dropped 2 bases, with 5 bases sitting between them. Germline CDR1 is ENHRY and CDR2 is SYGVKD. This CDR3 spans 13 amino acids. The CDR3 sequence: CAISEASTDTQYF. Here the CDR3 DNA reads TGTGCCATCAGTGAGGCTTCCACAGATACGCAGTATTTT.

This clonotype was recorded at least ten times. The rearrangement joins TRBV6-5 to TRBJ1-2, with 8 bases identical to TRBD1. This CDR3 contains 14 residues. V shed 0 bases, J shed 8 bases, and the junction held 5 bases outside the gene matches. The V gene's germline CDR1 is MNHEY and CDR2 SVGAGI. The CDR3 protein is CASSYSSQGVGYTF. The CDR3 DNA reads TGTGCCAGCAGTTACTCCTCACAGGGGGTAGGCTACACCTTC.

The rearrangement uses TRBV7-2 and TRBJ2-3; weak D call: TRBD2 (5 bases). The CDR3 covers 15 residues. The germline V gene has CDR1 SGHTA and CDR2 FQGNSA. Trimming removed 2 bases at V and 3 bases at J, with 12 bases between. The DNA for the CDR3 is TGTGCCAGCAGCTTAATTTTTGGCGGGACAGATACGCAGTATTTT. Translated: CASSLIFGGTDTQYF. Supplemented by reference TRBV7-2 and TRBJ2-3, the full variable domain reads GAGVSQSPSNKVTEKGKDVELRCDPISGHTALYWYRQSLGQGLEFLIYFQGNSAPDKSGLPSDRFSAERTGGSVSTLTIQRTQQEDSAVYLCASSLIFGGTDTQYFGPGTRLTVL.

CDR3 sequence: CASSVQGYNEQFF. The CDR3 nucleotides read TGTGCCAGCAGTGTCCAGGGATACAATGAGCAGTTCTTC. The chain combines TRBV6-1 with TRBJ2-1; D possibly corresponds to TRBD1 (5 bases). Germline assignment: CDR1 MNHNS and CDR2 SASEGT. Trimming cost V 4 bases and J 4 bases, with 8 bases left between them. This CDR3 contains 13 residues.

CDR3 coding DNA: TGCAGTTCCGTAGGACAGGGGAAGGATGAGCAGTTCTTC. Translation gives CSSVGQGKDEQFF. The genes are TRBV20-1 and TRBJ2-1, with 9 bases aligning to TRBD1. Germline V CDR1 and CDR2: DFQATT, SNEGSKA (reference sequence). After removal of 8 bases from V and 8 bases from J, the junction contained 10 bases not matched to a gene. CDR3 length: 13 residues.

This clonotype occurred many times. The rearrangement links TRBV20-1 to TRBJ2-5, with D unresolved. Germline V lookup: CDR1 DFQATT, CDR2 SNEGSKA (reference sequence). The V and J ends lost 0 bases and 1 base respectively, with 3 bases between them. CDR3 length equals 12 residues. In DNA form, the CDR3 reads TGCAGTGCTAGAGATATCCAAGAGACCCAGTACTTC. Protein: CSARDIQETQYF.

The chain joins TRBV5-5 to TRBJ1-4, with no clear D. In germline, CDR1 is SGHKS, CDR2 YYEKEE (reference sequence). Trimming pared 3 bases from V and 5 bases from J, leaving 14 bases between. The CDR3 spans 15 residues. The CDR3 DNA follows: TGTGCCAGCAGCTACCTCGTGGGCCTGAATGAAAAACTGTTTTTT. Protein product: CASSYLVGLNEKLFF.

The chain employs TRBV20-1 and TRBJ2-7; TRBD1 aligns across 10 bases. The V and J ends lost 3 bases and 6 bases, in that order; junction bases with no gene match: 8. CDR1 is DFQATT and CDR2 is SNEGSKA in the germline V gene (reference sequence). This CDR3 spans 14 amino acids. This chain's CDR3 is CSASWGQGRSEQYF. CDR3 DNA sequence: TGCAGTGCTAGTTGGGGACAGGGGAGGAGCGAGCAGTACTTC.

The table lists this clonotype with many counts. The chain is built from TRBV6-6 and TRBJ1-1; D uncertain. There are 12 residues in the CDR3. CDR1 MNHNY and CDR2 SVGAGI come from the germline V gene (reference sequence). V dropped 6 bases and J dropped 5 bases, with 10 bases sitting between them. The chain's CDR3 is CASRTQGTEAFF. In DNA, the CDR3 is TGTGCCAGCAGGACCCAAGGTACTGAAGCTTTCTTT.

The chain uses TRBV7-2 and TRBJ2-3, with 8 bases that match TRBD2. V dropped 1 base and J dropped 4; count of bases not matched to a gene: 7. CDR3 length equals 16 residues. Germline V CDR1 and CDR2: SGHTA, FQGNSA. The chain's CDR3 is CASSLDSGSSADTQYF. The CDR3 DNA is TGTGCCAGCAGCTTAGACAGCGGGAGCTCCGCAGATACGCAGTATTTT.

This clonotype was seen ten or more times. V is TRBV5-1 and J is TRBJ2-2; the D gene could be TRBD1 or TRBD2 (5 bases each). V was pared by 3 bases and J by 3 bases, with 9 bases between. Germline-derived CDR1 and CDR2 are SGHRS and YFSETQ. The CDR3 contains 14 residues. The CDR3 coding sequence is TGCGCCAGCAGCTGGGACGGGGACACCGGGGAGCTGTTTTTT. It codes for CASSWDGDTGELFF. The complete variable domain, with remaining parts taken from reference TRBV5-1 and TRBJ2-2, reads KAGVTQTPRYLIKTRGQQVTLSCSPISGHRSVSWYQQTPGQGLQFLFEYFSETQRNKGNFPGRFSGRQFSNSRSEMNVSTLELGDSALYLCASSWDGDTGELFFGEGSRLTVL.